These 28 T cell receptor beta chains were all obtained from the same sample, sequenced in a study of T cells in Graves' hyperthyroidism and ophthalmopathy. The CDR3 regions of TCR beta were amplified from RNA transcripts. Researchers ran a first-round RT-PCR on the TCR CDR3 using the HTBI primer set. TCRdb called the multiplex PCR reads again in MiXCR, with one record for every CDR3 protein. The sample gives over 150,000 distinct CDR3 sequences, about a sixth of which show up once; around 27% is in the top ten. The sample taken for sequencing was blood. The receptors come from a woman between 50 and 59 years old with Graves' hyperthyroidism.

This clonotype was seen many times. This chain connects TRBV5-1 to TRBJ1-2; 7 bases align to TRBD1. Germline assignment: CDR1 SGHRS and CDR2 YFSETQ. The junction had 4 bases not matched to a gene; V was cut back by 3 bases and J by 5 bases. This CDR3 has 13 residues. CDR3 protein: CASSSGTEYGYTF. DNA for the CDR3: TGCGCCAGCAGCTCCGGGACAGAGTATGGCTACACCTTC.

This chain joins TRBV2 and TRBJ2-3, with D unresolved. Trimming removed 3 bases at V and 2 bases at J, with 9 bases between. The germline V gene has CDR1 SNHLY and CDR2 FYNNEI. The CDR3 is 14 residues long. The CDR3 sequence is CASSDGQFTDTQYF. The CDR3 bases are TGTGCCAGCAGTGATGGGCAGTTCACAGATACGCAGTATTTT.

This clonotype was recorded many times. The rearrangement links TRBV12-3 or TRBV12-4 to TRBJ1-4; D is unclear. CDR3 length: 13 residues. Trimming pared 3 bases from V and 8 bases from J, leaving 10 bases between. The CDR3 nucleotides read TGTGCCAGCAGTTTTGTGGCGCTAGAAAAACTGTTTTTT. Its translation is CASSFVALEKLFF.

This clonotype has a count of ten or more. The chain uses TRBV19 and TRBJ2-3, with D perhaps matching TRBD1 (6 bases). Germline V CDR1 and CDR2: LNHDA, SQIVND (reference sequence). The V and J ends lost 4 bases and 3 bases respectively, with 14 bases between them. CDR3 length equals 15 residues. CDR3: CASSTTGQGTDTQYF. The CDR3 region has the DNA TGTGCCAGTAGTACTACAGGGCAGGGGACAGATACGCAGTATTTT.

The table lists this clonotype with many counts. The chain has TRBV2 and TRBJ2-1; TRBD1 matches 12 bases. This CDR3 is built from 15 residues. Germline values: CDR1 SNHLY, CDR2 FYNNEI. V trimming: 5 bases; J trimming: 4 bases; junction bases outside the gene matches: 3. As DNA, the CDR3 is TGTGCCAGCAGTTGGGGACAGGGGGCATACAATGAGCAGTTCTTC. It is translated as CASSWGQGAYNEQFF.

In this sample, this clonotype turned up many times. This chain links TRBV6-1 with TRBJ1-6; D gene uncertain. The germline V gene has CDR1 MNHNS and CDR2 SASEGT. The V end was cut by 5 bases, the J end by 1 base, with 27 bases between. This CDR3 region has 21 residues. The CDR3 here is CASSYRPPARALGSYNSPLHF. The CDR3 DNA is TGTGCCAGCAGTTATAGACCTCCTGCGAGGGCTCTGGGGTCCTATAATTCACCCCTCCACTTT.

This clonotype was recorded many times. The gene calls are TRBV5-1 and TRBJ2-3; 7 nucleotides agree with TRBD2. Per the germline V gene, CDR1 is SGHRS and CDR2 is YFSETQ. The CDR3 loop spans 17 amino acids. V lost 0 bases and J lost 4; bases outside the gene matches: 11. Here the CDR3 DNA reads TGCGCCAGCAGCTTGGAGGGACTACACAATCCTGCAGATACGCAGTATTTT. The encoded protein is CASSLEGLHNPADTQYF. Complete variable domain (other parts from reference TRBV5-1 and TRBJ2-3): KAGVTQTPRYLIKTRGQQVTLSCSPISGHRSVSWYQQTPGQGLQFLFEYFSETQRNKGNFPGRFSGRQFSNSRSEMNVSTLELGDSALYLCASSLEGLHNPADTQYFGPGTRLTVL.

This clonotype showed up many times. The CDR3 nucleotides read TGTGCCAGCAGTCCCGGGACCGAAGGCAAAAACATTCAGTACTTC. Protein: CASSPGTEGKNIQYF. The V gene is TRBV28, the J gene TRBJ2-4; TRBD1 or TRBD2 may be the D gene (5 bases each). CDR3 length: 15 amino acids. Trimming removed 5 bases from V and 3 bases from J, with 14 bases in between. CDR1 MDHEN and CDR2 SYDVKM come from the germline V gene. The variable domain in full, with the rest retrieved from reference TRBV28 and TRBJ2-4, is DVKVTQSSRYLVKRTGEKVFLECVQDMDHENMFWYRQDPGLGLRLIYFSYDVKMKEKGDIPEGYSVSREKKERFSLILESASTNQTSMYLCASSPGTEGKNIQYFGAGTRLSVL.

This clonotype was observed a handful of times. The V call is TRBV29-1, the J call TRBJ2-7; D uncertain. V dropped 2 bases and J dropped 0 bases, with 11 bases sitting between them. Germline CDR1 reads SQVTM; CDR2 reads ANQGSEA. CDR3 size: 14 residues. CDR3 amino acids: CSVEYSPGSYEQYF. The CDR3 DNA reads as TGCAGCGTTGAATACAGCCCTGGCTCCTACGAGCAGTACTTC.

This clonotype has ten or more counts. The rearrangement uses TRBV5-1 and TRBJ1-4, with 8 nucleotides matching TRBD1. The CDR3 contains 16 residues. Germline V gene data show CDR1 as SGHRS and CDR2 as YFSETQ. With V trimmed by 5 bases and J by 2 bases, 8 bases remained unmatched. CDR3 DNA: TGCGCCAGCAGACCACTTCACAGGGGGACTAATGAAAAACTGTTTTTT. Translating gives CASRPLHRGTNEKLFF.

V is TRBV3-1 and J is TRBJ2-5; TRBD1 is a possible D gene (5 bases). There are 15 residues in the CDR3. Germline CDR1 reads LGHDT; CDR2 reads YNNKEL (reference sequence). V lost 0 bases and J lost 5, with 13 bases in between. CDR3 amino acids: CASSQDSGIRETQYF. The CDR3 DNA follows: TGTGCCAGCAGCCAAGACTCAGGGATCCGGGAGACCCAGTACTTC.

The V gene is TRBV7-9, the J gene TRBJ1-2; 9 nucleotides agree with TRBD1. CDR1 and CDR2 (germline): SEHNR, FQNEAQ (reference sequence). V dropped 5 bases and J dropped 8; count of bases not matched to a gene: 12. The CDR3 contains 15 residues. CDR3 loop: CASSPRGGQGGGYTF. DNA for the CDR3: TGTGCCAGCAGCCCCCGAGGGGGACAGGGAGGGGGCTACACCTTC.

Many counts were recorded for this clonotype. This chain links TRBV7-8 with TRBJ1-2; a possible D gene is TRBD1 (5 bases). CDR3 length: 13 residues. From germline, CDR1 is SGHVS and CDR2 FQNEAQ. Deletions cut 1 base from V and 9 bases from J, with 12 bases between. The CDR3 bases are TGTGCCAGCAGCTTAGGAGCTGGGGCAAGCTACACCTTC. Its translation: CASSLGAGASYTF.

The sample holds a few counts of this clonotype. The chain joins TRBV3-1 to TRBJ2-7; D is undetermined. The V gene lost 1 base and the J gene lost 2 bases, with 12 bases spanning the gap. CDR1 is LGHDT and CDR2 is YNNKEL in the germline V gene (reference sequence). The CDR3 extends over 15 amino acids. CDR3 coding DNA: TGTGCCAGCAGCCAAGGACCCTTTCCGCCCTACGAGCAGTACTTC. The encoded protein is CASSQGPFPPYEQYF.

This clonotype was observed many times. The chain combines TRBV20-1 with TRBJ1-6; tentative D call: TRBD1 (6 bases). The CDR3 sequence is 15 residues long. Germline V lookup: CDR1 DFQATT, CDR2 SNEGSKA (reference sequence). V was pared by 5 bases and J by 8 bases, with 19 bases between. The CDR3 loop is CSALQGGVDYSPLHF. The CDR3 region has the DNA TGCAGTGCTCTACAGGGAGGGGTGGATTATTCACCCCTCCACTTT.

In this sample, this clonotype turned up many times. V gene TRBV29-1 combines with J gene TRBJ1-1, with TRBD1 matching 11 bases. Germline V gene lookup returns CDR1 SQVTM and CDR2 ANQGSEA. J gave up 5 bases and V 4 bases, and 12 bases lay outside the gene matches. The CDR3 spans 16 residues. The CDR3 bases are TGCAGCGTTGTAGGGACAGGGGGTGCCCGGAGGACTGAAGCTTTCTTT. This gives the protein CSVVGTGGARRTEAFF.

This clonotype was counted at least ten times. The chain employs TRBV7-2 and TRBJ2-5; TRBD2 matches at 11 bases. Germline V gives CDR1 SGHTA, CDR2 FQGNSA. This CDR3 comprises 15 residues. The V and J ends lost 5 bases and 2 bases, in that order; junction bases with no gene match: 4. The CDR3 DNA sequence: TGTGCCAGCAGCCCCGGGACTAGCGGACAAGAGACCCAGTACTTC. Protein product: CASSPGTSGQETQYF.

This clonotype appeared many times. This chain connects TRBV6-1 to TRBJ1-1; the D is unclear. With 2 bases removed from V and 0 bases from J, the gap between germline ends came to 4 bases. The germline V gene encodes CDR1 MNHNS and CDR2 SASEGT. The CDR3 loop spans 13 amino acids. CDR3 coding DNA: TGTGCCAGCAGTGAAATCTTGAACACTGAAGCTTTCTTT. As protein: CASSEILNTEAFF.

The chain carries TRBV27 and TRBJ2-7, with 9 bases fitting TRBD1. This CDR3 is 14 amino acids long. Trimming cost V 4 bases and J 2 bases; bases outside gene matches: 3. Germline lookup yields CDR1 MNHEY and CDR2 SMNVEV (reference sequence). The CDR3 bases are TGTGCCAGCAGTTGGACAGGGGACGCCTACGAGCAGTACTTC. Translating gives CASSWTGDAYEQYF.

The chain combines TRBV19 with TRBJ1-1; D unresolved. The ends were cut back, 9 bases at V and 8 bases at J, with 13 bases in the middle. CDR1 and CDR2 from the germline V gene are LNHDA and SQIVND (reference sequence). This CDR3 spans 11 amino acids. Here the CDR3 DNA reads TGTGCCAGCCGAGACTCAAGGGAAGCTTTCTTT. Protein product: CASRDSREAFF.

In this sample, this clonotype turned up many times. V and J are TRBV20-1 and TRBJ1-2; a weak D match, TRBD1 (6 bases). This CDR3 spans 13 amino acids. Germline assignment: CDR1 DFQATT and CDR2 SNEGSKA (reference sequence). Trimming pared 0 bases from V and 4 bases from J, leaving 9 bases between. CDR3 nucleotide sequence: TGCAGTGCTAGAGAAGGGGGGTCCTATGGCTACACCTTC. Protein: CSAREGGSYGYTF.

This clonotype was counted many times. The chain combines TRBV7-9 with TRBJ1-1, with D unclear. The V and J ends lost 3 bases and 2 bases respectively, with 10 bases between them. The germline gives CDR1 SEHNR, CDR2 FQNEAQ (reference sequence). There are 14 residues in the CDR3. The CDR3 sequence: CASSFTGNNTEAFF. In DNA, the CDR3 is TGTGCCAGCAGCTTTACCGGGAATAACACTGAAGCTTTCTTT.

This clonotype was observed a few times. The V call is TRBV14, the J call TRBJ2-6; D is perhaps TRBD2 (5 bases). This CDR3 region has 20 residues. V was trimmed by 0 bases and J by 1 base, leaving 19 bases between them. CDR1 is SGHDN and CDR2 is FVKESK in the germline V gene. The CDR3 sequence is CASSQDRGSYRRSGANVLTF. The CDR3 coding sequence is TGTGCCAGCAGCCAAGATCGAGGGTCGTATAGGAGGTCTGGGGCCAACGTCCTGACTTTC.

The genes are TRBV4-1 and TRBJ1-1; TRBD1 is a possible D gene (5 bases). The CDR3 totals 16 residues. Looked up from germline, CDR1 is MGHRA and CDR2 is YSYEKL. Trimming removed 1 base at V and 1 base at J, with 13 bases between. CDR3 DNA sequence: TGCGCCAGCAGCCAAGTTGGGAGGGGCTCGAACACTGAAGCTTTCTTT. Its protein product is CASSQVGRGSNTEAFF.

V and J are TRBV20-1 and TRBJ1-5; D is possibly TRBD1 (6 bases). The V end lost 0 bases, the J end lost 0 bases, and 15 bases lay between the germline ends. Germline CDR1 reads DFQATT; CDR2 reads SNEGSKA (reference sequence). The CDR3 consists of 17 residues. The CDR3 DNA is TGCAGTGCTAGAGATCCTAACAGGGTGAATAGCAATCAGCCCCAGCATTTT. This gives the protein CSARDPNRVNSNQPQHF.

This clonotype appeared a few times. This chain connects TRBV27 to TRBJ1-6; D gene unclear. CDR1 is MNHEY and CDR2 is SMNVEV in the germline V gene (reference sequence). The CDR3 has 21 residues. V lost 8 bases and J 4 bases, leaving 33 bases between the germline ends. The CDR3 sequence is CASERSSSPRKREVYNSPLHF. DNA for the CDR3: TGTGCCAGCGAACGTTCGAGTTCCCCCCGGAAAAGGGAGGTTTATAATTCACCCCTCCACTTT.

The chain recombines TRBV14 with TRBJ1-1, with 9 bases aligning to TRBD1. The CDR3 extends over 14 amino acids. V trimming: 2 bases; J trimming: 5 bases; junction bases outside the gene matches: 3. The germline gives CDR1 SGHDN, CDR2 FVKESK. The CDR3 region has the DNA TGTGCCAGCAGCCAAACAGGGGGCCGGACTGAAGCTTTCTTT. Translated: CASSQTGGRTEAFF.

This clonotype was observed at least ten times. This chain links TRBV7-9 with TRBJ2-1; perhaps TRBD1 as D (5 bases). This CDR3 has 15 residues. V lost 5 bases to trimming and J lost 4 bases, with 15 bases between them. Germline CDR1 and CDR2: SEHNR and FQNEAQ (reference sequence). CDR3 nucleotides: TGTGCCAGCAGCCTTGACAGCTTATTTTACAATGAGCAGTTCTTC. Residues: CASSLDSLFYNEQFF.